This entry lists 25 T cell receptor beta chains sequenced from one sample in a study of blood T cell repertoires in COVID-19. The data were produced by immunoSEQ multiplex PCR, yet TCRdb's version contains in-frame clones alone and is incomplete. The sample records 350,000 to 450,000 clones, around nine tenths being singletons. The sequenced sample consisted of peripheral blood. These receptors all stem from a woman aged 60 to 75 with COVID-19, enrolled during active disease.

This chain uses TRBV4-1 with TRBJ1-6, with 8 bases lining up with TRBD1. The CDR3 has 17 amino acids. V dropped 2 bases and J dropped 5; count of bases not matched to a gene: 8. From germline, CDR1 is MGHRA and CDR2 YSYEKL. For the CDR3, the DNA is TGCGCCAGCAGCCAATGGGGAGGGACAGGAGATAATTCACCCCTCCACTTT. It specifies CASSQWGGTGDNSPLHF.

This clone was observed at least ten times. This sequence joins TRBV6-4 and TRBJ2-1; 9 bases map to TRBD2. CDR1 and CDR2 from the germline V gene are MRHNA and SNTAGT. V shed 2 bases and J 8 bases; nucleotides not matched to a gene: 7. The CDR3 length is 15 residues. This chain's CDR3 is CASSDGGGGAHEQFF. The CDR3 DNA reads as TGTGCCAGCAGTGACGGTGGCGGGGGGGCCCATGAGCAGTTCTTC.

The chain joins TRBV19 to TRBJ1-2; TRBD1 is a possible D gene (6 bases). The V gene's germline CDR1 is LNHDA and CDR2 SQIVND (reference sequence). Trimming pared 3 bases from V and 0 bases from J, leaving 11 bases between. This CDR3 has 15 residues. CDR3 residues: CASSIGDTSNYGYTF. CDR3 nucleotides: TGTGCCAGTAGTATCGGGGACACCTCTAACTATGGCTACACCTTC.

The J gene is TRBJ2-6, the V gene TRBV27; 8 positions match TRBD2. V trimming: 2 bases; J trimming: 0 bases; junction bases outside the gene matches: 12. The CDR3 extends over 20 amino acids. Looked up from germline, CDR1 is MNHEY and CDR2 is SMNVEV (reference sequence). The CDR3: CASSLLGFSGGASGANVLTF. The CDR3 nucleotides read TGTGCCAGCAGTTTACTAGGGTTCTCGGGGGGGGCCTCTGGGGCCAACGTCCTGACTTTC.

The chain has TRBV6-5 and TRBJ2-7; TRBD1 might be the D (5 bases). Looked up from germline, CDR1 is MNHEY and CDR2 is SVGAGI. V was shortened by 6 bases and J by 2 bases, with 14 bases between the two germline ends. The CDR3 spans 14 residues. CDR3: CASRVVAGTYEQYF. DNA for the CDR3: TGTGCCAGCAGGGTGGTGGCAGGGACCTACGAGCAGTACTTC.

The chain is built from TRBV6-5 and TRBJ1-1; D is undetermined. The length of the CDR3 is 14 residues. V lost 2 bases to trimming and J lost 4 bases, with 11 bases between them. The germline gives CDR1 MNHEY, CDR2 SVGAGI. The CDR3 nucleotides are TGTGCCAGCAGTTACAGGGAAGGGAGCACTGAAGCTTTCTTT. This encodes CASSYREGSTEAFF.

The chain combines TRBV14 with TRBJ1-1; 7 bases are a match to TRBD1. Germline CDR1 reads SGHDN; CDR2 reads FVKESK. This CDR3 is 14 amino acids long. V lost 1 base and J lost 7; bases outside the gene matches: 6. CDR3: CASSQVAGGGEAFF. The CDR3 DNA reads TGTGCCAGCAGCCAAGTAGCAGGGGGAGGTGAAGCTTTCTTT. The variable domain in full, with the rest retrieved from reference TRBV14 and TRBJ1-1, is EAGVTQFPSHSVIEKGQTVTLRCDPISGHDNLYWYRRVMGKEIKFLLHFVKESKQDESGMPNNRFLAERTGGTYSTLKVQPAELEDSGVYFCASSQVAGGGEAFFGQGTRLTVV.

The V and J genes are TRBV5-1 and TRBJ2-3; 7 bases fit TRBD1. There are 15 residues in the CDR3. Germline assignment: CDR1 SGHRS and CDR2 YFSETQ. Trimming at V came to 0 bases and at J to 3 bases, leaving 4 bases not matched to a gene. CDR3 DNA sequence: TGCGCCAGCAGCTTGGCCCCAGGGGGAACAGATACGCAGTATTTT. Translation: CASSLAPGGTDTQYF.

The chain is built from TRBV7-8 and TRBJ1-1, with D possibly TRBD1 on 5 matching bases. The CDR3 is 13 residues long. CDR1 and CDR2 from the germline V gene are SGHVS and FQNEAQ. V lost 5 bases, J lost 1 base, and 8 bases lay in between. The CDR3 sequence is CASSTDRNTEAFF. CDR3 bases: TGTGCCAGCAGCACCGACAGGAACACTGAAGCTTTCTTT. Variable domain in full (rest from reference TRBV7-8 and TRBJ1-1): GAGVSQSPRYKVAKRGQDVALRCDPISGHVSLFWYQQALGQGPEFLTYFQNEAQLDKSGLPSDRFFAERPEGSVSTLKIQRTQQEDSAVYLCASSTDRNTEAFFGQGTRLTVV.

As regards this clone: A much larger clone lies one base from this, so it may be a read error. For the CDR3, the DNA is TGTGCCAGCAGCTTAGAGGCAGGGGGCACTGAAGCTTTCTTT. It specifies CASSLEAGGTEAFF. The chain employs TRBV7-6 and TRBJ1-1; TRBD1 aligns across 7 bases. The CDR3 sequence is 14 residues long. Trimming removed 1 base from V and 4 bases from J; junction bases left unmatched: 3. Germline V CDR1 and CDR2: SGHVS, FNYEAQ.

J is TRBJ1-5 and V is TRBV4-1, with a tentative D call TRBD1 (6 bases). CDR3 length equals 15 residues. The V gene's germline CDR1 is MGHRA and CDR2 YSYEKL. Trimming took off 2 bases at V and 0 bases at J, with 8 bases between the two ends. CDR3 sequence: CASSQYRDSNQPQHF. For the CDR3, the DNA is TGCGCCAGCAGCCAATACAGGGATAGCAATCAGCCCCAGCATTTT.

V and J are TRBV6-1 and TRBJ2-3, with a tentative D call TRBD1 (5 bases). Trimming removed 2 bases from V and 2 bases from J, with 11 bases in between. CDR1 and CDR2 from the germline V gene are MNHNS and SASEGT. This CDR3 comprises 15 residues. DNA of the CDR3: TGTGCCAGCAGTGAATGGGGCCACTTCACAGATACGCAGTATTTT. Its protein product is CASSEWGHFTDTQYF.

This chain links TRBV9 with TRBJ1-1; TRBD1 might be the D (5 bases). The CDR3 is 13 residues long. V gave up 4 bases and J gave up 5 bases, with 12 bases separating them. CDR1 is SGDLS, CDR2 YYNGEE, per germline. CDR3 residues: CASSTRGSTEAFF. CDR3 nucleotides: TGTGCCAGCAGCACAAGGGGTTCGACTGAAGCTTTCTTT. Full variable domain (remainder filled in from reference TRBV9 and TRBJ1-1): DSGVTQTPKHLITATGQRVTLRCSPRSGDLSVYWYQQSLDQGLQFLIQYYNGEERAKGNILERFSAQQFPDLHSELNLSSLELGDSALYFCASSTRGSTEAFFGQGTRLTVV.

This chain joins TRBV18 and TRBJ1-5; D may be TRBD1 (6 bases). The V gene lost 5 bases and the J gene lost 5 bases, with 16 bases spanning the gap. The CDR3 runs 15 residues. Germline CDR1 reads KGHSH; CDR2 reads LQKENI. In nucleotides, the CDR3 is TGTGCCAGCTCAGAGAATGACAGGTCGCATCAGCCCCAGCATTTT. Its protein product is CASSENDRSHQPQHF.

This clone was seen a single time. The V gene is TRBV10-3, the J gene TRBJ1-1, with TRBD1 as a possible D gene (6 bases). The CDR3 extends over 14 amino acids. V lost 10 bases and J lost 1, with 16 bases in between. Germline V CDR1 and CDR2: ENHRY, SYGVKD. This CDR3 reads CATQQGTANTEAFF. CDR3 in DNA: TGTGCCACCCAGCAGGGGACGGCGAACACTGAAGCTTTCTTT.

The chain links TRBV19 to TRBJ2-4, with D possibly being TRBD2 (6 bases). V was cut by 3 bases and J by 0 bases, with 9 bases left in between. Germline V gene lookup returns CDR1 LNHDA and CDR2 SQIVND (reference sequence). This CDR3 has 15 amino acids. The CDR3 loop reads CASSIGGIAKNIQYF. The CDR3 DNA follows: TGTGCCAGTAGTATCGGGGGAATAGCCAAAAACATTCAGTACTTC.

The V gene is TRBV9, the J gene TRBJ2-1, with D perhaps matching TRBD2 (6 bases). The CDR3 contains 15 residues. Germline V gene lookup returns CDR1 SGDLS and CDR2 YYNGEE. Between the trimmed V and J ends, which lost 0 bases and 6 bases, there was a span of 13 bases. CDR3 region: CASSVGGDLANEQFF. In DNA form, the CDR3 reads TGTGCCAGCAGCGTAGGGGGGGACCTGGCCAATGAGCAGTTCTTC.

The chain is built from TRBV6-2 or TRBV6-3 and TRBJ2-5; 8 nucleotides agree with TRBD2. The CDR3 is 14 residues long. CDR1 is MNHEY and CDR2 is SVGEGT in the germline V gene. V shed 4 bases, J shed 5 bases, and the junction held 6 bases outside the gene matches. In DNA form, the CDR3 reads TGTGCCAGCAGTTGGGAGCGGGGGCGGGAGACCCAGTACTTC. Residues: CASSWERGRETQYF.

The chain links TRBV6-5 to TRBJ2-1; TRBD2 aligns across 12 bases. The CDR3 covers 16 residues. Trimming at V came to 4 bases and at J to 7 bases, leaving 8 bases not matched to a gene. Germline lookup yields CDR1 MNHEY and CDR2 SVGAGI. CDR3 nucleotide sequence: TGTGCCAGCAGTTGGGCTAGCGGGGGGGACAGAAATGAGCAGTTCTTC. Translating it yields CASSWASGGDRNEQFF.

V gene TRBV10-3 combines with J gene TRBJ1-1, with TRBD1 matching 7 bases. The V gene's germline CDR1 is ENHRY and CDR2 SYGVKD. The V and J ends lost 0 bases and 4 bases, in that order; junction bases with no gene match: 11. This CDR3 has 17 amino acids. The CDR3 bases are TGTGCCATCAGTGAGTCTCTTCGGGTAGGGGGCATCACTGAAGCTTTCTTT. This sequence encodes CAISESLRVGGITEAFF.

This rearrangement joins TRBV5-1 to TRBJ2-5; TRBD2 aligns across 9 bases. The CDR3 spans 14 residues. V trimming: 9 bases; J trimming: 5 bases; junction bases outside the gene matches: 11. Germline V lookup: CDR1 SGHRS, CDR2 YFSETQ. The CDR3 DNA is TGCGCCACCGGTTTTAGCGGGGGATCTGAGACCCAGTACTTC. This sequence encodes CATGFSGGSETQYF.

The chain combines TRBV29-1 with TRBJ1-2; the match to TRBD1 covers 9 bases. This CDR3 is 15 amino acids long. V shed 7 bases, J shed 0 bases, and the junction held 9 bases outside the gene matches. CDR1 and CDR2 from the germline V gene are SQVTM and ANQGSEA. CDR3 region: CSASPGQGSNYGYTF. CDR3 bases: TGCAGCGCCTCCCCCGGACAGGGGTCTAACTATGGCTACACCTTC.

The chain carries TRBV9 and TRBJ1-2; 7 bases agree with TRBD1. Germline V gene lookup returns CDR1 SGDLS and CDR2 YYNGEE. V lost 7 bases and J lost 0; bases outside the gene matches: 3. The CDR3 covers 13 residues. The CDR3: CASGQDTNYGYTF. The CDR3 DNA reads TGTGCCAGCGGACAGGATACTAACTATGGCTACACCTTC.

V usage is TRBV6-6 and J usage is TRBJ1-5; 9 nucleotides line up with TRBD1. V dropped 7 bases and J dropped 6; count of bases not matched to a gene: 7. CDR1 MNHNY and CDR2 SVGAGI come from the germline V gene (reference sequence). The CDR3 runs to 14 residues. The CDR3 DNA reads TGTGCCAGCACCATGACAGGGGGAACTCAGCCCCAGCATTTT. Protein product: CASTMTGGTQPQHF.

The chain combines TRBV4-1 with TRBJ1-3, with D perhaps matching TRBD1 (5 bases). The germline CDR1 and CDR2 sequences are MGHRA and YSYEKL. With 5 bases removed from V and 3 bases from J, the gap between germline ends came to 11 bases. The CDR3 contains 14 residues. The chain's CDR3 is CASSLDSFGNTIYF. CDR3 nucleotides: TGCGCCAGCAGCTTAGACAGCTTTGGAAACACCATATATTTT.